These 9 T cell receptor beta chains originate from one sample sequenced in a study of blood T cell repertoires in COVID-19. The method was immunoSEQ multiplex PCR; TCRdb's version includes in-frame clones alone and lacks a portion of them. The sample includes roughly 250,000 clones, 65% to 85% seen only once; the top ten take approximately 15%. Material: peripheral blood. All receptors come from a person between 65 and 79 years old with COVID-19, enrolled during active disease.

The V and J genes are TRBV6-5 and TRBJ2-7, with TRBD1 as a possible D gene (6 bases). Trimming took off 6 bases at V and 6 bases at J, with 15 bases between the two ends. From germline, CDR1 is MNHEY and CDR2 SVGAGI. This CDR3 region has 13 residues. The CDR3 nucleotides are TGTGCCAGCAGAGGAATTGGGACAACCGAGCAGTACTTC. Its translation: CASRGIGTTEQYF.

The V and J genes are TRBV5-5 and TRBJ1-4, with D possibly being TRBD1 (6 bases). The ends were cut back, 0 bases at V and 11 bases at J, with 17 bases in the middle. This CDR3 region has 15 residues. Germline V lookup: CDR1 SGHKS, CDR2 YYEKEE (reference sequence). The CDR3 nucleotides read TGTGCCAGCAGCTTGGTGTCAGGGGACCCGGGGAAACTGTTTTTT. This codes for CASSLVSGDPGKLFF.

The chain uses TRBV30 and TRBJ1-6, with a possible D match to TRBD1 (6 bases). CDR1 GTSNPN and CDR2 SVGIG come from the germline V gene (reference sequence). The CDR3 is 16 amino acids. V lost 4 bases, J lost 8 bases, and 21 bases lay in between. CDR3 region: CAWTPPGAGYDSPLHF. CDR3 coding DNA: TGTGCCTGGACACCCCCAGGGGCCGGGTACGATTCACCCCTCCACTTT.

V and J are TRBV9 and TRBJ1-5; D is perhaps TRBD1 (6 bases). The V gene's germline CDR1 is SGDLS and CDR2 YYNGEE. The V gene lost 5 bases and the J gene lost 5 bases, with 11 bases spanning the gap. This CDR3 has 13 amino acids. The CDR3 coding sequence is TGTGCCAGCAGTGGGGGCGCGGATCAGCCCCAGCATTTT. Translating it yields CASSGGADQPQHF.

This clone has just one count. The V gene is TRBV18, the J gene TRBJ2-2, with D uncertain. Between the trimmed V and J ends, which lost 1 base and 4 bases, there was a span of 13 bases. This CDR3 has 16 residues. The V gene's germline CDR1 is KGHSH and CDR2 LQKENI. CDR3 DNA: TGTGCCAGCTCACCACGGTCCGAGTGGTCCACCGGGGAGCTGTTTTTT. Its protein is CASSPRSEWSTGELFF.

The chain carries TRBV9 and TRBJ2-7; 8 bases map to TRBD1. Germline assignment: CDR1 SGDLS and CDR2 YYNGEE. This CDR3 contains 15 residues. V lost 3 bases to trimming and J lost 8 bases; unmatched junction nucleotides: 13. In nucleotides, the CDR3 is TGTGCCAGCAGCGCCGGGGGACAGGCAATGAACCAGCAGTACTTC. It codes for CASSAGGQAMNQQYF. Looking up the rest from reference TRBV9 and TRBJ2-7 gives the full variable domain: DSGVTQTPKHLITATGQRVTLRCSPRSGDLSVYWYQQSLDQGLQFLIQYYNGEERAKGNILERFSAQQFPDLHSELNLSSLELGDSALYFCASSAGGQAMNQQYFGPGTRLTVT.

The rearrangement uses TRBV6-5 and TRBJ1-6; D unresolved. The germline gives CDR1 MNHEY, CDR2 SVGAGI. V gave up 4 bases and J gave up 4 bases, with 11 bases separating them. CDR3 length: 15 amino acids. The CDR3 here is CASSSSMLYNSPLHF. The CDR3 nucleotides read TGTGCCAGCAGTTCTAGCATGCTATATAATTCACCCCTCCACTTT.

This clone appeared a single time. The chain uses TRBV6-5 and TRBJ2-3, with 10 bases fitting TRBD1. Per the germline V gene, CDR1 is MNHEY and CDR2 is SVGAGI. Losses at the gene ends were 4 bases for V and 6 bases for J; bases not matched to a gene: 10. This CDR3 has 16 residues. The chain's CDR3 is CASSFSGTGAGDTQYF. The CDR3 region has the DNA TGTGCCAGCAGTTTCTCCGGGACAGGGGCGGGGGATACGCAGTATTTT.

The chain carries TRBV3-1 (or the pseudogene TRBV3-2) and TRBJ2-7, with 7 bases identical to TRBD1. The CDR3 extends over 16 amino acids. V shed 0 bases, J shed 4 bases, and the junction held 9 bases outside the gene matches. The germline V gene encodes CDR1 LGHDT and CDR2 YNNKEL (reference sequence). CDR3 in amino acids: CASSQEGDRIGYEQYF. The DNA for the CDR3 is TGTGCCAGCAGCCAAGAAGGGGACAGAATTGGGTACGAGCAGTACTTC.